Shown below are 7 T cell receptor beta chains from a single sample sequenced in a study of identifying expanded T cells in peripheral blood (dated by TCRdb to about 2019). Library preparation employed the immunoSEQ multiplex PCR assay. As stored in TCRdb, this immuneACCESS dataset retains in-frame rearrangements with V and J assigned. A fraction of the clones does not appear; measured against another copy, unresolved V genes explain less than half of the discrepancy, and the remainder lacks a known reason. The sample table records some 93,000 clones; roughly 90% of these occur just once. The ten largest make up 3.5% to 4.5% of the sample. The sample consisted of blood. Every receptor here comes from a person between 18 and 69 years old in good health.

The chain employs TRBV30 and TRBJ1-6; D unresolved. V lost 2 bases and J 3 bases, leaving 8 bases between the germline ends. Germline V gene data show CDR1 as GTSNPN and CDR2 as SVGIG (reference sequence). There are 14 residues in the CDR3. The CDR3, as DNA: TGTGCCTGGAGTTGGACCCGCTATAATTCACCCCTCCACTTT. It encodes CAWSWTRYNSPLHF.

The V and J genes are TRBV4-1 and TRBJ2-1, with a weak D call TRBD2 (5 bases). This CDR3 is built from 15 residues. CDR1 is MGHRA and CDR2 is YSYEKL in the germline V gene. The germline V and J ends were trimmed by 1 base and 6 bases, with 13 bases remaining between them. The CDR3 is CASSQVVTGINEQFF. The CDR3 DNA sequence: TGCGCCAGCAGCCAAGTGGTTACGGGAATCAATGAGCAGTTCTTC.

In DNA, the CDR3 is TGCGCCAGCAGCCAAGATCCAACAGGGAGGGTCGAAAAACTGTTTTTT. It translates to CASSQDPTGRVEKLFF. The chain has TRBV4-1 and TRBJ1-4; D might be TRBD1 (6 bases). The germline CDR1 and CDR2 sequences are MGHRA and YSYEKL. The V end was cut by 0 bases, the J end by 8 bases, with 16 bases between. The CDR3 runs 16 residues.

The chain has TRBV9 and TRBJ1-4, with 7 bases matching TRBD1. Per the germline V gene, CDR1 is SGDLS and CDR2 is YYNGEE. The junction had 6 bases not matched to a gene; V was cut back by 3 bases and J by 7 bases. This CDR3 has 14 amino acids. The CDR3 DNA reads TGTGCCAGCAGCGAACAGGGGTCCGGTGAAAAACTGTTTTTT. It encodes CASSEQGSGEKLFF.

The sample holds one count of this clone. The V and J genes are TRBV7-9 and TRBJ2-7; TRBD1 is a possible D gene (6 bases). The CDR3 runs 12 residues. Germline V CDR1 and CDR2: SEHNR, FQNEAQ (reference sequence). With 5 bases removed from V and 6 bases from J, the gap between germline ends came to 11 bases. CDR3 sequence (DNA): TGTGCCAGCAGCAGGACAGTGAGCGAGCAGTACTTC. This encodes CASSRTVSEQYF.

This chain connects TRBV28 to TRBJ1-4; perhaps TRBD1 as D (6 bases). Germline V gives CDR1 MDHEN, CDR2 SYDVKM. The CDR3 is made up of 14 amino acids. V lost 5 bases, J lost 5 bases, and 12 bases lay in between. CDR3 region: CASSRGTENEKLFF. CDR3 DNA: TGTGCCAGCAGTAGGGGGACCGAGAATGAAAAACTGTTTTTT.

The V call is TRBV5-1, the J call TRBJ2-7, with no clear D. The CDR3 is made up of 14 amino acids. CDR1 SGHRS and CDR2 YFSETQ come from the germline V gene. Trimming removed 4 bases at V and 2 bases at J, with 13 bases between. In DNA form, the CDR3 reads TGCGCCAGCAGCGGGCTTTCAGGAGCCTACGAGCAGTACTTC. Protein product: CASSGLSGAYEQYF.